This T cell receptor beta chain was sequenced for a study of T cell repertoires in cytomegalovirus infection. Study context: Indications of both CMV infection and matching HLA type were provided by public TCR beta signatures.

The study's findings and limits: Of the TCR beta families, the public ones yielded a cumulative frequency that identified carriers of CMV plus the relevant HLA. The ex vivo response showed dominance by HLA-C-restricted CMV-specific TCR beta clonotypes.

Note on this clonotype: Its cognate antigen is unknown.

Via MiXCR, TCRdb re-called the reads, giving one row per CDR3 protein. The table lists about 160,000 distinct CDR3 sequences, roughly 22% of them singletons. The CDR3 contains 15 residues. V lost 4 bases and J lost 5; bases outside the gene matches: 10. Germline CDR1 is SGHVS and CDR2 is FQNEAQ. The sequencing used CD8+ T cells from cultured PBMCs, collected from culture after CMV antigen stimulation. The genes are TRBV7-8 and TRBJ2-5; 7 bases map to TRBD1. This sequence was found in a human donor in good health (CMV status not recorded). Some clones in this sample may be carry-over from other donors' samples. The CDR3 coding sequence is TGTGCCAGCAGCTCCCGGACAGGAGACCGGGAGACCCAGTACTTC. Protein: CASSSRTGDRETQYF.